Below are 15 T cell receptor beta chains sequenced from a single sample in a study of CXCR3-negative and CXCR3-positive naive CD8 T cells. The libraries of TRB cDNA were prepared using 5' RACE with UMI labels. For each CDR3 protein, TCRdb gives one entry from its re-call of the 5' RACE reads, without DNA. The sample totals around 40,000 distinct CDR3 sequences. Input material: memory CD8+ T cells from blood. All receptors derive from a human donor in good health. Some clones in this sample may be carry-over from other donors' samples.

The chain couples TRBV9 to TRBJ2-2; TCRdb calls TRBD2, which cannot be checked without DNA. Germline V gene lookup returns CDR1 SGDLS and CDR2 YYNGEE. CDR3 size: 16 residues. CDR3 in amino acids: CASSAGTAEATGELFF.

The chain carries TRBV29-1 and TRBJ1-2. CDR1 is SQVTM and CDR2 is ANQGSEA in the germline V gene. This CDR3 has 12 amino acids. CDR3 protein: CSVFDTYYGYTF.

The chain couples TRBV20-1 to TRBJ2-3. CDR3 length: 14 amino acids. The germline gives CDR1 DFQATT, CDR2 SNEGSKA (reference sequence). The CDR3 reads CSARKGRWTDTQYF.

CDR3 sequence: CASSLQERAYEQYF. V gene TRBV7-9 combines with J gene TRBJ2-7; TCRdb names TRBD1, which stays unverified in the absence of DNA. Per germline, CDR1 SEHNR and CDR2 FQNEAQ (reference sequence). The CDR3 has 14 amino acids.

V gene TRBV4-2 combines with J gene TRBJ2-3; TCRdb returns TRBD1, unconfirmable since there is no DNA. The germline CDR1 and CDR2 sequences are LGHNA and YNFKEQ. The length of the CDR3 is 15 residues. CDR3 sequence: CASSQGGGDTDTQYF.

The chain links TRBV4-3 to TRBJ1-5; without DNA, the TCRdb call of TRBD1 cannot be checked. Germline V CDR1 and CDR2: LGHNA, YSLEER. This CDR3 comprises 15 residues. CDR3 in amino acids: CASSRGTGGNQPQHF.

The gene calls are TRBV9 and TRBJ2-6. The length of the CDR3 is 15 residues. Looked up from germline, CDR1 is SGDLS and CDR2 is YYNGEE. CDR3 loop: CASTPRGSGANVLTF.

CDR3: CATSPEAGGAQTQYF. The chain couples TRBV15 to TRBJ2-5; TCRdb's D call, TRBD2, is unchecked because there is no DNA. The germline V gene has CDR1 LNHNV and CDR2 YYDKDF (reference sequence). The CDR3 is 15 residues long.

CDR3 in amino acids: CASSPSISGGDEQYF. This chain links TRBV12-3 or TRBV12-4 with TRBJ2-7; TCRdb outputs TRBD1, but without DNA this stays unchecked. CDR3 length: 15 amino acids.

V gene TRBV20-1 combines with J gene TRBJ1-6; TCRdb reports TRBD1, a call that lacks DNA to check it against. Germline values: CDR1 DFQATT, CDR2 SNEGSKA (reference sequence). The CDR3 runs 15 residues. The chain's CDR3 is CSASEGGGGNSPLHF.

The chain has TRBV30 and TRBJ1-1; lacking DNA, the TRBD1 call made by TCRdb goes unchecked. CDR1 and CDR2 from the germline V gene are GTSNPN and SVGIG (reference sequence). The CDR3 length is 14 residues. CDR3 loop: CAWSTGTGDTEAFF.

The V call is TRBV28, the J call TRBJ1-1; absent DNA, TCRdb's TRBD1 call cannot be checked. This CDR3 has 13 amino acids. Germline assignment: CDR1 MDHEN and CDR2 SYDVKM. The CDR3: CASSLTGGTRAFF.

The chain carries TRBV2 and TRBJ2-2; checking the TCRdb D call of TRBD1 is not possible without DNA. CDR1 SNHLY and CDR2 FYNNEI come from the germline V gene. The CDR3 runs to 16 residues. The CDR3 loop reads CASSDPGLADTGELFF.

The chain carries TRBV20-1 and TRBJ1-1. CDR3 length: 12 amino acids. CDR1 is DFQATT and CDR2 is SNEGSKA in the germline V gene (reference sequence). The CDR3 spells CSARVSVTEAFF.

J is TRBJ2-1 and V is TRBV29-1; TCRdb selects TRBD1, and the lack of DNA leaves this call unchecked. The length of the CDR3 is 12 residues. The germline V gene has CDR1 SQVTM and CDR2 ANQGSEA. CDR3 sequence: CSVAGLGNEQFF.